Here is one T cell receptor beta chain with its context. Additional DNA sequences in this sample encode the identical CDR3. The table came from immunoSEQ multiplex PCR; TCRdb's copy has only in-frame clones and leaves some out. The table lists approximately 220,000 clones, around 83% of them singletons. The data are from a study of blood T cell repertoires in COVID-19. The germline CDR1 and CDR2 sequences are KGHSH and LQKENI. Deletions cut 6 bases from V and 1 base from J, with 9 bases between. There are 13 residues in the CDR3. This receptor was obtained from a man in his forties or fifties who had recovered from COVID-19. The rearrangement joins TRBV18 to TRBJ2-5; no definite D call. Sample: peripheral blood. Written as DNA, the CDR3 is TGTGCCAGCTCCCCAGGCCTCCAAGAGACCCAGTACTTC. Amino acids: CASSPGLQETQYF.